One T cell receptor beta chain is described in this entry. Its antigen is still unknown. CDR3 length: 14 amino acids. V was pared by 0 bases and J by 2 bases, with 8 bases between. CDR1 is LGHDT, CDR2 YNNKEL, per germline (reference sequence). TCRdb's copy holds only in-frame clones and misses some; the assay was immunoSEQ multiplex PCR. The table includes approximately 88,000 clones, roughly nine tenths detected once. The data belong to a study of T cell responses to AZD1222 COVID-19 vaccine. Regarding the study as a whole: Samples come after the peak T cell response, not at day 14.

Second doses were pooled across both intervals (about 4 or about 12 weeks). Sequencing was performed on peripheral blood, taken 28 days after the second AZD1222 dose. The clonotype comes from an adult who received the AZD1222 COVID-19 vaccine. The J gene is TRBJ2-7, the V gene TRBV3-1 (or the pseudogene TRBV3-2); no definite D call. The CDR3 DNA reads TGTGCCAGCAGCCAAGAGGCTGGGGCCTACGAGCAGTACTTC. It yields the protein CASSQEAGAYEQYF.